This T cell receptor (beta chain) is drawn from a study of shared clonotypes between healthy human individuals (dated by TCRdb to 2020 to 2022). With respect to the entire study: A couple of women and three men aged 18 to 49 years were included in the cohort. For each donor, CD4 naive and CD4 memory were each given three plates, CD8 naive was given two plates, and CD8 memory was given one plate. The study deeply sequenced blood TCR repertoires of five healthy adults to estimate repertoire size and the extent of clonotype sharing between individuals. To increase sequencing depth and limit assay-specific biases, TCR repertoire library preparation and sequencing were carried out by different laboratories using diverse techniques. Between about 0.85 and 9.5 billion PBMCs per donor were obtained by leukapheresis. Here is what the overall study found, with its caveats: Pairwise subsampling led to the expectation that sequencing depth would affect the degree of clonotype sharing among donors. Compared with non-shared clonotypes, the clonotypes found in all four sorted-subset donors had higher generation probabilities. Only blood was sampled, and tissue TCR repertoires likely differ from those in blood. Naive subsets generally had larger estimated clonotype richness than memory subsets. Because the study included only a small number of donors, the genetic and exposure-history diversity represented was limited. Even with the large sequencing depth, rarefaction of the sorted-subset datasets indicated that sequencing was incomplete. When several donors were compared, the shared fraction of clonotypes was around 5% for naive CD4, 3.5% to 4% for naive CD8, 2.3% for memory CD4, and 0.4% for memory CD8.

As for this clone: The antigen it binds to is not known. Per-base quality was not reported, and no clone a single base away is much larger than it.

The cysteine opens and the phenylalanine closes a CDR3 of 13 amino acids. The kept DNA is CDR3 alone, 39 bases in frame from the first base. As encoded in the germline V gene, CDR1 is SGHDT while CDR2 is YYEEEE. Using the deep immunoSEQ assay, TCR CDR3 regions were amplified from genomic DNA by multiplex PCR. Genomic DNA extracted from each cell subset was distributed evenly over all wells of several immunoSEQ 96-well plates, and each plate served as one replicate. For sorted subsets, approximately 200 ng of genomic DNA, equivalent to roughly 33,000 T cell genomes, went into each replicate PCR. The purified libraries were quantified using a Qubit 3.0 fluorometer, sized with a Bioanalyzer 2100, and then quantified again using the KAPA Library Quantification kit. Each immunoSEQ 96-well plate was sequenced on its own single-read 150-cycle Illumina NextSeq 550 flow cell. Concerning the study's data processing: Because the immunoSEQ output held only junctional sequences and lacked quality scores, the filtering could not match the filtering applied to full-length reads. To assign V/J genes and CDR3, sequences were annotated using PyIR, a Python wrapper for IgBLAST v1.9, with IMGT germline references. Any read was removed if the V/J assignment was weak (E-value above 1e-6), the CDR3 was missing, or the read contained stop codons, out-of-frame junctions, or ambiguous translated residues. V3J clonotypes were defined as sequences sharing the same inferred V gene, J gene, and CDR3 amino acid sequence. Percentage overlap between repertoires was calculated by dividing the number of shared unique clonotypes by the size of the smaller repertoire. Three approaches were used to assess repertoire richness: RTK rarefaction, the Chao1 estimator, and Recon v2.1 estimates of unobserved clonotypes. Generation probabilities were computed with OLGA for all TCRbeta clonotypes obtained by the gDNA method from a handful of donors. Entries here come from immuneACCESS through TCRdb and include only in-frame sequences with V and J called. Some clones fail to appear in such tables; in the studies checked, an unresolved V gene covers under half of the shortfall, and the cause of the remainder is unknown. V and J calls and clone size are as listed in that table; D and trimming were resolved from the DNA. This sample comprises 2 million to 3 million clones, over 85% of them detected only once. The top ten constitute around 0.37% of the sample.

The donors were healthy, HIV-negative adults with no recently reported acute infections or vaccinations. All donors were Caucasian adults living in Nashville, Tennessee, USA. CD4+ T cells were enriched by magnetic negative selection, after which naive cells were positively selected on CD45RA and the negative fraction was taken as the memory subset. Blood was obtained by leukapheresis, after which PBMCs were separated by Ficoll-Histopaque density gradient centrifugation and cryopreserved in liquid nitrogen vapor phase. Analytical flow cytometry was used to check the purity and quantity of every magnetically sorted T cell population. Genomic DNA was isolated from each sorted fraction and quantified by UV absorbance on a Nanodrop 2000c.

The chain is assembled from TRBV5-6 and TRBJ2-5, and possibly TRBD2, on 5 matching bases. The DNA end is a closer match to TRBJ2-7, so the J assignment may be wrong. This sequence originates from a man between 18 and 35 years old in good health. Some clones in this sample may be carry-over from other donors' samples. Input material: naive CD4+ T cells from PBMCs. The sample's cell subset or site, from its label and the paper: CD45RA+ positively selected. The bases read TGTGCCAGCAGCAGAAATCAAGGAGGCGAGCAGTACTTC. Its translation reads: CASSRNQGGEQYF.